The 4 T cell receptor beta chains below were found in one sample sequenced in a study of T cells after yellow fever vaccination. TCRdb used MiXCR to reprocess the 5' RACE reads, holding one entry per CDR3 protein. The table lists 200,000 to 300,000 distinct CDR3 sequences, about 7% of them singletons. The specimen comprised CD4+ T cells sorted from PBMCs, sampled on the day of the yellow fever booster vaccination. The receptors come from a man aged 25-45 years who received the YFV17D yellow fever vaccine.

This clonotype was found many times. The CDR3 loop reads CASSERGDIQYF. The CDR3 nucleotides are TGTGCCAGCAGTGAACGGGGAGACATTCAGTACTTC. The V and J genes are TRBV6-1 and TRBJ2-4; possibly TRBD2 for D (5 bases). The length of the CDR3 is 12 residues. Looked up from germline, CDR1 is MNHNS and CDR2 is SASEGT. V gave up 2 bases and J gave up 8 bases, with 7 bases separating them.

CDR3 amino acids: CASGAGRRADTQYF. CDR3 coding DNA: TGTGCCAGCGGGGCAGGACGGCGCGCAGATACGCAGTATTTT. The V and J genes are TRBV6-1 and TRBJ2-3, with TRBD1 as a possible D gene (5 bases). Germline V gives CDR1 MNHNS, CDR2 SASEGT. The CDR3 sequence is 14 residues long. Trimming took 8 bases from V and 4 from J, leaving 16 bases between them.

A few counts support this clonotype. This chain links TRBV15 with TRBJ1-1, with D perhaps matching TRBD1 (6 bases). V was cut by 2 bases and J by 4 bases, with 11 bases left in between. The CDR3 has 14 amino acids. Germline V gene sequence: CDR1 LNHNV, CDR2 YYDKDF (reference sequence). In nucleotides, the CDR3 is TGTGCCACCAGCAGAAACAGGGTCGGCACTGAAGCTTTCTTT. It codes for CATSRNRVGTEAFF.

The chain employs TRBV5-6 and TRBJ2-1; 9 bases align to TRBD2. This CDR3 region has 15 residues. After removal of 2 bases from V and 9 bases from J, the junction contained 9 bases not matched to a gene. The germline gives CDR1 SGHDT, CDR2 YYEEEE. CDR3 protein: CASSLFDRLAVEQFF. The CDR3 DNA reads TGTGCCAGCAGCTTATTCGACAGACTAGCGGTTGAGCAGTTCTTC.